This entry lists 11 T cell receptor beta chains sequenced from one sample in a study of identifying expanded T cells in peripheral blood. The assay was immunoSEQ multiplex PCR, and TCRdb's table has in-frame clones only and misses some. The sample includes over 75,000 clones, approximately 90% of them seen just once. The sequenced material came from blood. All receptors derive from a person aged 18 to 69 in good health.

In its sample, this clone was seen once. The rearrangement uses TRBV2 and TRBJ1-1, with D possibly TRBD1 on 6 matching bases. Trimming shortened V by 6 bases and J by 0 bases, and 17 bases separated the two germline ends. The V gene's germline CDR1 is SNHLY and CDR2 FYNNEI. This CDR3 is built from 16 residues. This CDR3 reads CASRDSSPGLNTEAFF. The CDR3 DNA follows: TGTGCCAGCAGGGACAGTTCCCCTGGGCTGAACACTGAAGCTTTCTTT.

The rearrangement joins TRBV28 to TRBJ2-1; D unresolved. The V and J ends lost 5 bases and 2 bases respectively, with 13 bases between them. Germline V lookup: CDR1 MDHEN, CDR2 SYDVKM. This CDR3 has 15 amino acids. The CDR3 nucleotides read TGTGCCAGCAGTCTCATCGAGCGAGCCTACAATGAGCAGTTCTTC. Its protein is CASSLIERAYNEQFF.

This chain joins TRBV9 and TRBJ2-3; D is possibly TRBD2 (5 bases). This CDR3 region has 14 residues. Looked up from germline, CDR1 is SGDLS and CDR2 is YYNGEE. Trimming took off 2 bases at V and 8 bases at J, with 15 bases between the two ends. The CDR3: CASSVKGLVGTQYF. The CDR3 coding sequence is TGTGCCAGCAGCGTGAAAGGACTCGTAGGTACGCAGTATTTT.

In nucleotides, the CDR3 is TGTGCCAGCAGTCGATCTCGGGACGCCTATAATTCACCCCTCCACTTT. Translating gives CASSRSRDAYNSPLHF. The rearrangement joins TRBV28 to TRBJ1-6; maybe TRBD1 (5 bases). The CDR3 has 16 residues. In germline, CDR1 is MDHEN, CDR2 SYDVKM. Trimming took off 5 bases at V and 2 bases at J, with 13 bases between the two ends.

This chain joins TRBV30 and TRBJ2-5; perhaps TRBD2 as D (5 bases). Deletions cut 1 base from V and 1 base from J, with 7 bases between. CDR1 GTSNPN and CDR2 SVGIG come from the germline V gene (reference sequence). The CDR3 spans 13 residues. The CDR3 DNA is TGTGCCTGGAGTGGGACTTTCCAAGAGACCCAGTACTTC. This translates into CAWSGTFQETQYF.

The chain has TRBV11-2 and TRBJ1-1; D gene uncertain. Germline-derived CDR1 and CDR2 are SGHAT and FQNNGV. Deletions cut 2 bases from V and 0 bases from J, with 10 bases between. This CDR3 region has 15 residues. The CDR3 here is CASSLYGGVNTEAFF. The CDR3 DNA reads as TGTGCCAGCAGCTTATACGGAGGCGTGAACACTGAAGCTTTCTTT.

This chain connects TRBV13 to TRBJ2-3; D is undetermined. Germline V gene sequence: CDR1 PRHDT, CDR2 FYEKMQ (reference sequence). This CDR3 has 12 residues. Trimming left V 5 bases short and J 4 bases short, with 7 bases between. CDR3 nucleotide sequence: TGTGCCAGCAGCGCCCTCCCAGATACGCAGTATTTT. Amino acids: CASSALPDTQYF.

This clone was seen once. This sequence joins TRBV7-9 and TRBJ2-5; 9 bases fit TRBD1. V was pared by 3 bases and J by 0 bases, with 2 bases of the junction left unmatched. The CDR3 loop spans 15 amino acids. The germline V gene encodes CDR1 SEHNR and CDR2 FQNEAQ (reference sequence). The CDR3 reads CASSFRDRDQETQYF. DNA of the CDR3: TGTGCCAGCAGCTTCCGGGACAGGGACCAAGAGACCCAGTACTTC.

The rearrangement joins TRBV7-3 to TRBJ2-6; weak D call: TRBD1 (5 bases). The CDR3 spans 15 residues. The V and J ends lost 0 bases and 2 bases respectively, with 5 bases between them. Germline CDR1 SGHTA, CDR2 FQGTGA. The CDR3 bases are TGTGCCAGCAGCTTAACAGGGGCTGGGGCCAACGTCCTGACTTTC. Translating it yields CASSLTGAGANVLTF.

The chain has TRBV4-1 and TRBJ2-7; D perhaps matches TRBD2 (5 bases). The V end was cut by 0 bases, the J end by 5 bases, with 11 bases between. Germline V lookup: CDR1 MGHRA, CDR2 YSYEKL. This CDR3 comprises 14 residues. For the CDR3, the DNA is TGCGCCAGCAGCCAAGATGTAGGGAGAAACGAGCAGTACTTC. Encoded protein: CASSQDVGRNEQYF.

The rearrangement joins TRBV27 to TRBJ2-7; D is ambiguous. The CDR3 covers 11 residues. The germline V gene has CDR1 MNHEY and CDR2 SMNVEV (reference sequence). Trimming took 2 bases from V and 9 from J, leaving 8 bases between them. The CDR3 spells CASSLAAVQYF. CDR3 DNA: TGTGCCAGCAGTTTAGCGGCCGTGCAGTACTTC.